This TCR beta chain was sequenced during a study of control samples from healthy donors and cancer patients. Note on this clone: An end of the junction does not agree with germline; a read error may underlie this.

Some clones are missing from TCRdb's copy, which holds only in-frame ones; the method was immunoSEQ multiplex PCR. The sample contains over 100,000 clones, roughly 91% of which appear only once. CDR3 length equals 12 residues. Germline CDR1 is SGHDT and CDR2 is YYEEEE. This chain links TRBV5-6 with TRBJ1-1; D uncertain. Sequencing input: blood. This sequence was found in a woman between 45 and 60 years old in good health. The CDR3 region is CASSLANSEAFF. CDR3 coding DNA: TGTGCCAGCAGCTTGGCAAACAGTGAAGCTTTCTTT.